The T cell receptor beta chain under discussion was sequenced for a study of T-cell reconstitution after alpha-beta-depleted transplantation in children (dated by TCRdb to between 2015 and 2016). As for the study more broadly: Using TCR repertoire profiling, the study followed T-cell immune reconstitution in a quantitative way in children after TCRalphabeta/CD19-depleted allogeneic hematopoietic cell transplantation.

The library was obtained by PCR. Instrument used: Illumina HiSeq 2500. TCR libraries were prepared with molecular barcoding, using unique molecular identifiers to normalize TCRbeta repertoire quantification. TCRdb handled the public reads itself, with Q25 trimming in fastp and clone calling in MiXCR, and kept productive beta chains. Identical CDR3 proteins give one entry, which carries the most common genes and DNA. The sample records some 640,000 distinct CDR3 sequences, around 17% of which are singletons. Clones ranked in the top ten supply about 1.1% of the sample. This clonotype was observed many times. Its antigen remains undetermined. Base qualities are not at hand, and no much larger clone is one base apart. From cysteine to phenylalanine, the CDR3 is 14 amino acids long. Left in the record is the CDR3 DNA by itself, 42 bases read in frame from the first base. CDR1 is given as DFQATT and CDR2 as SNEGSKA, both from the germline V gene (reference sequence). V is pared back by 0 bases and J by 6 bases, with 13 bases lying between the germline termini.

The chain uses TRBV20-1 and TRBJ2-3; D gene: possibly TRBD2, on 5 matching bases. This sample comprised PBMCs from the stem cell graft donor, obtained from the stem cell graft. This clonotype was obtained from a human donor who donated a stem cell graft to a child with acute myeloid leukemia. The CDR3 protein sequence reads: CSARDPRTADTQYF. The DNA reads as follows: TGCAGTGCTAGAGATCCCCGGACTGCTGATACGCAGTATTTT.